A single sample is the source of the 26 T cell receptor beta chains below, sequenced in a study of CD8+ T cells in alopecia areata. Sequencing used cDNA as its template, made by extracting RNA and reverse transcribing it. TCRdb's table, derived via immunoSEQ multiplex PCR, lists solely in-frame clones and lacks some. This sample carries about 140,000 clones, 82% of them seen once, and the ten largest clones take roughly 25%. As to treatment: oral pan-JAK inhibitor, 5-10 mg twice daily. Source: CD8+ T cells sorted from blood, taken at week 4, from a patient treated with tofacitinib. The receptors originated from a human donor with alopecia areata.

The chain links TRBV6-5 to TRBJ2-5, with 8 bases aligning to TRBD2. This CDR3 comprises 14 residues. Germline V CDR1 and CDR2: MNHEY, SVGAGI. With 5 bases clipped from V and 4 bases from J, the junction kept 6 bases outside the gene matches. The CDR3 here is CASSDLGLAETQYF. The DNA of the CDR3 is TGTGCCAGCAGTGATCTAGGACTAGCAGAGACCCAGTACTTC.

The DNA for the CDR3 is TGTGCCAGCAGCCAGGGACTAGACTACGAGCAGTACTTC. This encodes CASSQGLDYEQYF. This chain links TRBV2 with TRBJ2-7; the match to TRBD2 covers 8 bases. Looked up from germline, CDR1 is SNHLY and CDR2 is FYNNEI. V shed 6 bases, J shed 3 bases, and the junction held 4 bases outside the gene matches. This CDR3 region has 13 residues.

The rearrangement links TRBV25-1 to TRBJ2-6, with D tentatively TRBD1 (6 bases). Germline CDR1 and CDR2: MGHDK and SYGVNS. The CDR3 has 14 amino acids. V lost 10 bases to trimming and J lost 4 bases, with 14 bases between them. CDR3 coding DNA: TGTGCCACCGACCCCGGACAGGGGGCCAACGTCCTGACTTTC. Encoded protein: CATDPGQGANVLTF.

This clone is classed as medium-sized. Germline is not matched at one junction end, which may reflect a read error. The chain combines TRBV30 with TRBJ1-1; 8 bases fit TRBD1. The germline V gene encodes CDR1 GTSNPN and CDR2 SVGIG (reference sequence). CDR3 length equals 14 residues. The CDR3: CAWASGTGNNEAFF. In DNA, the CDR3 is TGTGCCTGGGCATCCGGGACAGGAAACAATGAAGCTTTCTTT.

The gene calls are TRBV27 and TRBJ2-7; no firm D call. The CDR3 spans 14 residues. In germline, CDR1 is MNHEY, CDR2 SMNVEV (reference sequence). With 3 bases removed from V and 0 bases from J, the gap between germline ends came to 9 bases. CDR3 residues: CASSFSPSSYEQYF. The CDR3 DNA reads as TGTGCCAGCAGTTTTTCACCCAGCTCCTACGAGCAGTACTTC.

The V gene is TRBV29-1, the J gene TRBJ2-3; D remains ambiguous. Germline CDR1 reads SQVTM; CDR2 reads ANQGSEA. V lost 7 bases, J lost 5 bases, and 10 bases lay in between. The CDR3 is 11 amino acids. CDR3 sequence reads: CSGSPGDTQYF. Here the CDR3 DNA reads TGCAGCGGCTCGCCCGGAGATACGCAGTATTTT.

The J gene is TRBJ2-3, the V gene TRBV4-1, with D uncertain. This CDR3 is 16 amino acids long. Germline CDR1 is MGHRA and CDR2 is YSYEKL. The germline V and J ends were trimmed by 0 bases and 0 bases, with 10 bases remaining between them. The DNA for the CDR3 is TGCGCCAGCAGCCAAGAACTGGTAGCTAGCACAGATACGCAGTATTTT. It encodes CASSQELVASTDTQYF.

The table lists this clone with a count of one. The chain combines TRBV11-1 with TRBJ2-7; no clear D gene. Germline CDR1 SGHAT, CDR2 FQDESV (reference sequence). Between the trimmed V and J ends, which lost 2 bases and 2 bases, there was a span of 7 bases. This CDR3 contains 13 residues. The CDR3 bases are TGTGCCAGCAGCTTACAAGATACCTACGAGCAGTACTTC. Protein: CASSLQDTYEQYF.

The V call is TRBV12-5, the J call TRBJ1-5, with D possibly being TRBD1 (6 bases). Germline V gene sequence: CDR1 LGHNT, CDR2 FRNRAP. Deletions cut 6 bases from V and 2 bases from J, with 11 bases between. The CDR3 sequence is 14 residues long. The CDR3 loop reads CASGQGGGNQPQHF. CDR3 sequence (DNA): TGTGCTAGTGGACAGGGAGGTGGCAATCAGCCCCAGCATTTT.

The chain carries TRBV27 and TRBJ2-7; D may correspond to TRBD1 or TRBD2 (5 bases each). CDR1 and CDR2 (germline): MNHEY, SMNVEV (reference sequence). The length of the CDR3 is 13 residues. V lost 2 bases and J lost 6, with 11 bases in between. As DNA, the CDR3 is TGTGCCAGCAGTTTAGGGTCAGGGACCGAGCAGTACTTC. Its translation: CASSLGSGTEQYF.

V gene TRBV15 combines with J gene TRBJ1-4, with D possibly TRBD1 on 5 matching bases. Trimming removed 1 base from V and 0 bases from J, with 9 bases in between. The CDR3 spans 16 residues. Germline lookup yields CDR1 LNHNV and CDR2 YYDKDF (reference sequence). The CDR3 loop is CATSRAPGPTNEKLFF. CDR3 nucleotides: TGTGCCACCAGCAGAGCCCCAGGGCCAACTAATGAAAAACTGTTTTTT. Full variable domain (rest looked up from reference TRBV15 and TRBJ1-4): DAMVIQNPRYQVTQFGKPVTLSCSQTLNHNVMYWYQQKSSQAPKLLFHYYDKDFNNEADTPDNFQSRRPNTSFCFLDIRSPGLGDTAMYLCATSRAPGPTNEKLFFGSGTQLSVL.

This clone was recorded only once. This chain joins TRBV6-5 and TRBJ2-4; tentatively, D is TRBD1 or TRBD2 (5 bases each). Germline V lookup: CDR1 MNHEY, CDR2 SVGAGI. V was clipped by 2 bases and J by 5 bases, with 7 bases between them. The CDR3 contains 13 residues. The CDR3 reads CASSYGTENIQYF. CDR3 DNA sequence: TGTGCCAGCAGTTACGGGACGGAAAACATTCAGTACTTC.

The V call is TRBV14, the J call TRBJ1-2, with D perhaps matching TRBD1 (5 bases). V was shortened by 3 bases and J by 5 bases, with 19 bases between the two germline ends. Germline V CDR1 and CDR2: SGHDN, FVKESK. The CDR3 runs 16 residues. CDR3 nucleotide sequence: TGTGCCAGCAGCCACACCGGGACTCTTAAGCGTTATGGCTACACCTTC. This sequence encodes CASSHTGTLKRYGYTF.

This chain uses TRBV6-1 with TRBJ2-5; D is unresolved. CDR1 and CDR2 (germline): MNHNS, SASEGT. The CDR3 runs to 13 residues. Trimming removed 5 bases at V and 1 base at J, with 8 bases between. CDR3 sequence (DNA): TGTGCCAGCAGTTCCAGGAGCCAAGAGACCCAGTACTTC. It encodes CASSSRSQETQYF.

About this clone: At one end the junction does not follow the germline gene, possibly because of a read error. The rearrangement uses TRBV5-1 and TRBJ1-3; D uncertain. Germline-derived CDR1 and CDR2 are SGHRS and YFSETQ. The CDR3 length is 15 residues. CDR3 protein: CASRLDHSSGNTIYF. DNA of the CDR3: TGCGCCAGCCGCTTAGACCATAGCTCTGGAAACACCATATATTTT. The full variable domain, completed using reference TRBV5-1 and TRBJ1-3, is KAGVTQTPRYLIKTRGQQVTLSCSPISGHRSVSWYQQTPGQGLQFLFEYFSETQRNKGNFPGRFSGRQFSNSRSEMNVSTLELGDSALYLCASRLDHSSGNTIYFGEGSWLTVV.

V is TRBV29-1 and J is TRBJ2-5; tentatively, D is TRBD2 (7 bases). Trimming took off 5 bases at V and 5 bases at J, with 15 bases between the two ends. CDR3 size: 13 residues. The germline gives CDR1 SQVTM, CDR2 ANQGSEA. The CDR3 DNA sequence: TGCAGCGTTCCCCGGGGGGCCGGGGAGACCCAGTACTTC. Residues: CSVPRGAGETQYF.

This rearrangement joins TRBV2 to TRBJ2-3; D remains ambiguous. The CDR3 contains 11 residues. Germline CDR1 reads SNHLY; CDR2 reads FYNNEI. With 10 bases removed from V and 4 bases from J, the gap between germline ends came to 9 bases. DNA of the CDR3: TGTGCCACCCGATACTCAGATACGCAGTATTTT. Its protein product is CATRYSDTQYF.

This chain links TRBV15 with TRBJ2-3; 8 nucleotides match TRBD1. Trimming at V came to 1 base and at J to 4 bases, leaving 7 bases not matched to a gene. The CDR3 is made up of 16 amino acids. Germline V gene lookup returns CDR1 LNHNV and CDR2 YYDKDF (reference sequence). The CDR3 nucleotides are TGTGCCACCAGCAGAGTGACAGGGGAAGGCGCAGATACGCAGTATTTT. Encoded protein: CATSRVTGEGADTQYF.

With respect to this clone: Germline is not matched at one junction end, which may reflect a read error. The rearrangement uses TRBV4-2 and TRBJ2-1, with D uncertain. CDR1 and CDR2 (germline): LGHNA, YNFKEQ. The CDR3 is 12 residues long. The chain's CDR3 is CTSSPSYNEQFF. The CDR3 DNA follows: TGTACCAGCAGTCCGAGCTACAATGAGCAGTTCTTC.

Here the CDR3 DNA reads TGTGCCAGCTATGGGAGCTCTGGGGCCAACGTCCTGACTTTC. Amino acid sequence: CASYGSSGANVLTF. This chain uses TRBV6-5 with TRBJ2-6; weak D call: TRBD2 (5 bases). This CDR3 contains 14 residues. The V end lost 8 bases, the J end lost 0 bases, and 8 bases lay between the germline ends. Germline V gives CDR1 MNHEY, CDR2 SVGAGI.

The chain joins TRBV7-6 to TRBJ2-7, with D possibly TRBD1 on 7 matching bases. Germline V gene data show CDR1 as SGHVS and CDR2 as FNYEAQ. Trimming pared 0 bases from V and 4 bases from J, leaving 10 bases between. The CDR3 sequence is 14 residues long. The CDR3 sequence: CASSLATGTYEQYF. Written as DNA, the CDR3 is TGTGCCAGCAGCTTAGCGACAGGGACTTACGAGCAGTACTTC.

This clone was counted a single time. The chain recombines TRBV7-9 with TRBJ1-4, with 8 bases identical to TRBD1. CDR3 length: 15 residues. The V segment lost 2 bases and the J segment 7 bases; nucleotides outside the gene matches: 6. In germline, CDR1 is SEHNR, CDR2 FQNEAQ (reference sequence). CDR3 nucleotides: TGTGCCAGCAGCTTACAGGGGGCGGCGAGTGAAAAACTGTTTTTT. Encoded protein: CASSLQGAASEKLFF.

CDR3 sequence reads: CSATELGNPRLIYNEQFF. CDR3 nucleotide sequence: TGCAGCGCCACGGAGCTAGGTAATCCCAGACTCATCTACAATGAGCAGTTCTTC. This chain joins TRBV29-1 and TRBJ2-1; D unclear. Germline V gene sequence: CDR1 SQVTM, CDR2 ANQGSEA. The V end was cut by 7 bases, the J end by 3 bases, with 28 bases between. CDR3 size: 18 residues.

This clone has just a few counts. The CDR3 region is CSVVYSGGAIRPDTQYF. CDR3 DNA sequence: TGCAGCGTTGTGTATAGCGGGGGGGCCATCCGCCCAGATACGCAGTATTTT. The chain has TRBV29-1 and TRBJ2-3; 11 positions agree with TRBD2. The J segment lost 4 bases and the V segment lost 4 bases, leaving 13 bases of the junction unmatched. CDR3 length equals 17 residues. Germline values: CDR1 SQVTM, CDR2 ANQGSEA.

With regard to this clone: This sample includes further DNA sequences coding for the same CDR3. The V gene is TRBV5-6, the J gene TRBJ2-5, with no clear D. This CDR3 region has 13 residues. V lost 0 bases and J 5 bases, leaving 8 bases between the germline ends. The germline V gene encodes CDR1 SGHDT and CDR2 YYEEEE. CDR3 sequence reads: CASSLAGPETQYF. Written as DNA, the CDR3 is TGTGCCAGCAGCTTGGCCGGGCCCGAGACCCAGTACTTC.

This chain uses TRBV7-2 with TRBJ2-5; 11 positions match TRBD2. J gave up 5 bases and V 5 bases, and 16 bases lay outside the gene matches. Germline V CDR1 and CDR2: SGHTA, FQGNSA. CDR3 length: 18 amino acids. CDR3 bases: TGTGCCAGCAGCCCATCCGGGACTAGCGGCGGTAAGGGGGAGACCCAGTACTTC. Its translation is CASSPSGTSGGKGETQYF.